Listed here are 2 T cell receptor beta chains from one sample, sequenced in a study of blood T cell repertoires in COVID-19. This table comes from immunoSEQ multiplex PCR, and its TCRdb copy is limited to in-frame clones, with some not included. The repertoire has around 150,000 clones, roughly four fifths of them found once; the top ten carry roughly 20%. The sequenced material came from peripheral blood. These receptor sequences come from a woman of 80 years or more with acute or convalescent COVID-19.

The chain employs TRBV30 and TRBJ1-6; 7 nucleotides line up with TRBD1. This CDR3 region has 13 residues. The V and J ends lost 5 bases and 6 bases, in that order; junction bases with no gene match: 4. CDR1 is GTSNPN and CDR2 is SVGIG in the germline V gene (reference sequence). CDR3 amino acids: CAWDQGGNSPLHF. CDR3 nucleotide sequence: TGTGCCTGGGACCAGGGGGGTAATTCACCCCTCCACTTT.

The rearrangement uses TRBV19 and TRBJ2-4; the match to TRBD1 covers 7 bases. CDR1 LNHDA and CDR2 SQIVND come from the germline V gene (reference sequence). V gave up 5 bases and J gave up 0 bases; unmatched junction bases: 7. The CDR3 spans 16 residues. CDR3 bases: TGTGCCAGTAGTGGGGGACAGTCCCTAGCCAAAAACATTCAGTACTTC. Its protein is CASSGGQSLAKNIQYF.